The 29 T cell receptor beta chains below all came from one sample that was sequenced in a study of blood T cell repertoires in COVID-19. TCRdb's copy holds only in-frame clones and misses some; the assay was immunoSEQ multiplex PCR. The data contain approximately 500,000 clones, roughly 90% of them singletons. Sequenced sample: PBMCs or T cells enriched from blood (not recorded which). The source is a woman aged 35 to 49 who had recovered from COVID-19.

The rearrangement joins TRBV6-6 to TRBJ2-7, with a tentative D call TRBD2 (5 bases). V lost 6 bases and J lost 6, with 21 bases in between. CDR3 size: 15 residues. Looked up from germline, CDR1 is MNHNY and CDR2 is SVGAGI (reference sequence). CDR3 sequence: CASRKRGSGWSEQYF. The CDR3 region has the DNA TGTGCCAGCAGAAAGCGAGGTTCGGGATGGAGCGAGCAGTACTTC.

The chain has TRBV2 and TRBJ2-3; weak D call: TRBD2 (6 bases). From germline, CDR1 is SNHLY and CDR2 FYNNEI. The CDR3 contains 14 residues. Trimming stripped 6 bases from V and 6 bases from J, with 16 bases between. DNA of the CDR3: TGTGCCAGCAGAGAGGCGGGATGGAGGGATACGCAGTATTTT. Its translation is CASREAGWRDTQYF. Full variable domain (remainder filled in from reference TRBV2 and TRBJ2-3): EPEVTQTPSHQVTQMGQEVILRCVPISNHLYFYWYRQILGQKVEFLVSFYNNEISEKSEIFDDQFSVERPDGSNFTLKIRSTKLEDSAMYFCASREAGWRDTQYFGPGTRLTVL.

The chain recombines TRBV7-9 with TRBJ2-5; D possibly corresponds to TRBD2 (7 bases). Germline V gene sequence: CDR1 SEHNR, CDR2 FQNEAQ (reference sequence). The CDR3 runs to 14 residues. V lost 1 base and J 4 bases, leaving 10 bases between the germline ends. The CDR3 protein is CASSLEGGRETQYF. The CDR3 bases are TGTGCCAGCAGCTTAGAGGGGGGGCGAGAGACCCAGTACTTC.

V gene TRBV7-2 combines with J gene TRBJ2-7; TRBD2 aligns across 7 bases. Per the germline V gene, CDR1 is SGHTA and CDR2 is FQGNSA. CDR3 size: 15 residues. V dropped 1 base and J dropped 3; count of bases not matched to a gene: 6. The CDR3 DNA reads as TGTGCCAGCAGCTTAGATGCGGGAGCTTACTACGAGCAGTACTTC. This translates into CASSLDAGAYYEQYF.

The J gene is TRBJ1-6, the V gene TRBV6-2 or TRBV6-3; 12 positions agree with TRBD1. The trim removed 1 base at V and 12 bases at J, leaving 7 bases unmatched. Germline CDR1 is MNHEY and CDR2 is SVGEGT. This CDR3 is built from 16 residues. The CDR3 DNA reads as TGTGCCAGCAGTTACTTAACCGGGACAGGGGGCCTACCCCTCCACTTT. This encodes CASSYLTGTGGLPLHF.

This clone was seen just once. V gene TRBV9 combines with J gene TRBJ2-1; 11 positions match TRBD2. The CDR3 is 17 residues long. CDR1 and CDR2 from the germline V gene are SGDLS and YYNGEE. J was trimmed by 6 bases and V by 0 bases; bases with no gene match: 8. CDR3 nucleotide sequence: TGTGCCAGCAGCGTAGGCGTAGCGGGAGGGGGGGGCAATGAGCAGTTCTTC. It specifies CASSVGVAGGGGNEQFF.

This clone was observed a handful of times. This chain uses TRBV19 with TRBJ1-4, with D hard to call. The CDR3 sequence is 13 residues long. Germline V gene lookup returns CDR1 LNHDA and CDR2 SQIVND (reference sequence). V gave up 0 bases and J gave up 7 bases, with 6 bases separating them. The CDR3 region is CASSIDHSEKLFF. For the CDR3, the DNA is TGTGCCAGTAGTATAGATCACAGTGAAAAACTGTTTTTT.

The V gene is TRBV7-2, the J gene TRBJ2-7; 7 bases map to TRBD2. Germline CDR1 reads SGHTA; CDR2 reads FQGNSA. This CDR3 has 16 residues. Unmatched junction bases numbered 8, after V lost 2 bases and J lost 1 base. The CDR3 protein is CASSLLGEGYSYEQYF. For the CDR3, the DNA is TGTGCCAGCAGCTTACTGGGGGAGGGCTATTCCTACGAGCAGTACTTC.

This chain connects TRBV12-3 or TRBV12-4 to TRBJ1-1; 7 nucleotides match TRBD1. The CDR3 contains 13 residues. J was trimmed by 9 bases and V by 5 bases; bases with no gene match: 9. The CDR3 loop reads CASSPDRRGQAFF. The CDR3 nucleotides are TGTGCCAGCAGTCCGGACAGGAGGGGGCAAGCTTTCTTT.

CDR3 amino acids: CASRPIQGSYNEQFF. The CDR3 nucleotides read TGTGCCAGCAGACCCATCCAGGGGTCCTACAATGAGCAGTTCTTC. V gene TRBV14 combines with J gene TRBJ2-1; TRBD1 might be the D (6 bases). CDR1 is SGHDN and CDR2 is FVKESK in the germline V gene. V was clipped by 6 bases and J by 1 base, with 13 bases between them. CDR3 length: 15 residues. The full variable domain, completed using reference TRBV14 and TRBJ2-1, is EAGVTQFPSHSVIEKGQTVTLRCDPISGHDNLYWYRRVMGKEIKFLLHFVKESKQDESGMPNNRFLAERTGGTYSTLKVQPAELEDSGVYFCASRPIQGSYNEQFFGPGTRLTVL.

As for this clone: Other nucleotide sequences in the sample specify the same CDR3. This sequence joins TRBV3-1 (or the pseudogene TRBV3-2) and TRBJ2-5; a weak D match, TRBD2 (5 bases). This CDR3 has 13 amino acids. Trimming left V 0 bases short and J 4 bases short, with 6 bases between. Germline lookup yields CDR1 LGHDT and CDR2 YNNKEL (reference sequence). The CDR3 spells CASSQDGGETQYF. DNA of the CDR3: TGTGCCAGCAGCCAAGATGGAGGAGAGACCCAGTACTTC.

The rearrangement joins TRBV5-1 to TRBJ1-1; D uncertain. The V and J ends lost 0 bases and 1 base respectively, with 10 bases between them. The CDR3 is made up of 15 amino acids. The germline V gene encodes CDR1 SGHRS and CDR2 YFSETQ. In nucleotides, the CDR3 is TGCGCCAGCAGCTTGGGCGGCGGGCCGAACACTGAAGCTTTCTTT. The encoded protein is CASSLGGGPNTEAFF.

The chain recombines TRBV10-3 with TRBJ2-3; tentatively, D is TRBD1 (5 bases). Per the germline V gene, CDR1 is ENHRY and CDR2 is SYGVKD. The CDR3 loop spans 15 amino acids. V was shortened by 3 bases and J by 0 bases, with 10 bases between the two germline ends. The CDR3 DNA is TGTGCCATCAGTGATCAGGGATCTAGCACAGATACGCAGTATTTT. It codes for CAISDQGSSTDTQYF.

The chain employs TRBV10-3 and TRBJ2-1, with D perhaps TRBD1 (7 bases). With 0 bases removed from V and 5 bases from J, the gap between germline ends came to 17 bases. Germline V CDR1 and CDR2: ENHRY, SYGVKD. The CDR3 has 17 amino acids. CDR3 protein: CAISESGGGQANNEQFF. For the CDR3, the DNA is TGTGCCATCAGTGAGTCAGGGGGAGGACAGGCCAACAATGAGCAGTTCTTC.

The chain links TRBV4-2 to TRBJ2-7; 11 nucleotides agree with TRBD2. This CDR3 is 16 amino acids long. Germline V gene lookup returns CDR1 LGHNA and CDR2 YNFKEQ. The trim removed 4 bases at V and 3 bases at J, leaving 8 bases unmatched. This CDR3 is CASSPLAGGPHYEQYF. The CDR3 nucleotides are TGTGCCAGCAGCCCGTTAGCGGGAGGGCCCCACTACGAGCAGTACTTC.

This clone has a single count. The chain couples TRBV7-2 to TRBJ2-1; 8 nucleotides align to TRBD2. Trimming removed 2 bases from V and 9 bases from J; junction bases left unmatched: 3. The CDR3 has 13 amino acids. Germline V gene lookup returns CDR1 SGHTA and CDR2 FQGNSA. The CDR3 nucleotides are TGTGCCAGCAGCTTAACGGGAGGGCTTGAGCAGTTCTTC. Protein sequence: CASSLTGGLEQFF.

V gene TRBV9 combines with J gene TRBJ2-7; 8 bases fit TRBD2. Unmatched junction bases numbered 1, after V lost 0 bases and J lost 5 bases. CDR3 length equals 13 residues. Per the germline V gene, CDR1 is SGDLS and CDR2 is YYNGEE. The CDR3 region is CASSVGSGNEQYF. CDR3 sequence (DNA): TGTGCCAGCAGCGTAGGTAGCGGGAACGAGCAGTACTTC.

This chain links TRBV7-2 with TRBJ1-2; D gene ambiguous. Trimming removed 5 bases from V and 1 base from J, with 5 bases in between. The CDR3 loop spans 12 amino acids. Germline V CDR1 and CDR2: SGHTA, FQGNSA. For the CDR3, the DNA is TGTGCCAGCAGCCGTAATAACTATGGCTACACCTTC. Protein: CASSRNNYGYTF.

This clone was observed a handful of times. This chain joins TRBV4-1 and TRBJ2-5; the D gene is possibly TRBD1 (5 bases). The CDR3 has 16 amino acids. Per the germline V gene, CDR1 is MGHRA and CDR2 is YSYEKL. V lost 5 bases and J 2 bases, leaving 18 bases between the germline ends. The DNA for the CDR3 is TGCGCCAGCAGCGAAGGGGCCTCCGCCCTACAAGAGACCCAGTACTTC. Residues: CASSEGASALQETQYF.

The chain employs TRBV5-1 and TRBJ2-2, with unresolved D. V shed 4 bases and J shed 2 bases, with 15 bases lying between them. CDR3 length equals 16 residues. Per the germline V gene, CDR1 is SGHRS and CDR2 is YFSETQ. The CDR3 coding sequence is TGCGCCAGCAGCCTAACCCGAGGCGGAAACACCGGGGAGCTGTTTTTT. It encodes CASSLTRGGNTGELFF.

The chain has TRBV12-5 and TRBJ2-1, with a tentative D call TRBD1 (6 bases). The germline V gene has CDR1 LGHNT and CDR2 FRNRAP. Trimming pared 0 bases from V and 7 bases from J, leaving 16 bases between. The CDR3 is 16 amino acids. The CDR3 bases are TGTGCTAGTGGTTTGGTACTAAGACAAAGGGGGAATGAGCAGTTCTTC. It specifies CASGLVLRQRGNEQFF.

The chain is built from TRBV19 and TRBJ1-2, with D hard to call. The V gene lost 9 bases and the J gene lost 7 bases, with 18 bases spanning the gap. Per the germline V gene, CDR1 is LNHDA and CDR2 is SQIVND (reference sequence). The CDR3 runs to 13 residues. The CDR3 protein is CASADRGGVGYTF. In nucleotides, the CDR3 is TGTGCCAGCGCCGATCGGGGTGGGGTTGGCTACACCTTC.

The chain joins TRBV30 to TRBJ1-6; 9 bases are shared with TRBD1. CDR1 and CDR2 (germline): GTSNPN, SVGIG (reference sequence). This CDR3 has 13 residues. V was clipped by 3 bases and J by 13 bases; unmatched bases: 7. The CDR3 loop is CAWRGQGRAPLHF. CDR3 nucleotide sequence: TGTGCCTGGAGGGGACAGGGTAGGGCGCCCCTCCACTTT.

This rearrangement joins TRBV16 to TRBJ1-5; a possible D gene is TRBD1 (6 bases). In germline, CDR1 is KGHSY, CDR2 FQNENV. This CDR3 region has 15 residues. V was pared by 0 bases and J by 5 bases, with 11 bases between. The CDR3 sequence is CASSQSRTADQPQHF. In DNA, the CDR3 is TGTGCCAGCAGCCAATCAAGGACAGCTGATCAGCCCCAGCATTTT.

This chain's CDR3 is CAIVSDSNSNTEAFF. CDR3 nucleotides: TGTGCCATCGTCTCGGACAGCAATTCGAACACTGAAGCTTTCTTT. The rearrangement joins TRBV10-3 to TRBJ1-1; perhaps TRBD1 as D (6 bases). This CDR3 is 15 amino acids long. Germline V lookup: CDR1 ENHRY, CDR2 SYGVKD. Trimming pared 8 bases from V and 1 base from J, leaving 17 bases between.

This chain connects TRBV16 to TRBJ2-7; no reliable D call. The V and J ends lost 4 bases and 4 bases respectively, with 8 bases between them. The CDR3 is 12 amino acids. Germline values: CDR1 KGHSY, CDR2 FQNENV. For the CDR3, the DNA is TGTGCCAGCAGCCCCAGTCCTTACGAGCAGTACTTC. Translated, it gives CASSPSPYEQYF.

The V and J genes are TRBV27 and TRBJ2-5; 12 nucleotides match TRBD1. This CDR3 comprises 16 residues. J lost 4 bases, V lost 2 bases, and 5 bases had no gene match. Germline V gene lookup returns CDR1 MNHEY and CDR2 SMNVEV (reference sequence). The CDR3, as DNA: TGTGCCAGCAGTTTAGGGACAGGGGGCGCGGGAGAGACCCAGTACTTC. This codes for CASSLGTGGAGETQYF.

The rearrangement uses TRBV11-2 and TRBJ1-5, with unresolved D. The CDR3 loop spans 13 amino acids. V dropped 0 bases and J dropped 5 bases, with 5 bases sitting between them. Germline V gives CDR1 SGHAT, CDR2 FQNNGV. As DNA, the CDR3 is TGTGCCAGCAGCTTAGATGGCTATCAGCCCCAGCATTTT. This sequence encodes CASSLDGYQPQHF.

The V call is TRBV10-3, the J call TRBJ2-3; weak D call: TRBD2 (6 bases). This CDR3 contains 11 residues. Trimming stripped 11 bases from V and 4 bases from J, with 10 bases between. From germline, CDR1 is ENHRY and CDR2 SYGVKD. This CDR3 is CALGGADTQYF. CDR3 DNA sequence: TGTGCCCTCGGGGGAGCAGATACGCAGTATTTT.